The 10 T cell receptor beta chains below all came from one sample that was sequenced in a study of T cells in Graves' hyperthyroidism and ophthalmopathy. It was RNA transcripts that yielded the amplified TCR beta CDR3 regions. The HTBI primer set served for first-round RT-PCR of the TCR CDR3. TCRdb re-derived calls from the multiplex PCR reads in MiXCR, one entry per CDR3 protein. The sample lists roughly 560,000 distinct CDR3 sequences; 14% to 15% were seen once. Sequenced input: blood. The receptors derive from a woman in her 40s with Graves' ophthalmopathy.

The chain carries TRBV6-4 and TRBJ2-3; D possibly uses TRBD1 or TRBD2 (6 bases each). Trimming pared 6 bases from V and 0 bases from J, leaving 22 bases between. Per the germline V gene, CDR1 is MRHNA and CDR2 is SNTAGT. CDR3 length equals 18 residues. CDR3 bases: TGTGCCAGCAGCCTATTGATTTATACAGGGAGGAGCACAGATACGCAGTATTTT. Translated: CASSLLIYTGRSTDTQYF.

The chain combines TRBV7-9 with TRBJ2-5; 8 bases match TRBD1. Trimming removed 1 base from V and 2 bases from J; junction bases left unmatched: 6. CDR3 size: 16 residues. Germline lookup yields CDR1 SEHNR and CDR2 FQNEAQ (reference sequence). The CDR3, as DNA: TGTGCCAGCAGCTTAGGGGGACAGGCGGGGCAAGAGACCCAGTACTTC. It is translated as CASSLGGQAGQETQYF.

This clonotype has ten or more counts. The V gene is TRBV7-2, the J gene TRBJ1-5; 7 bases match TRBD1. J was trimmed by 6 bases and V by 5 bases; bases with no gene match: 10. CDR1 SGHTA and CDR2 FQGNSA come from the germline V gene. The CDR3 spans 15 residues. CDR3 sequence: CASSPQGGTVQPQHF. DNA of the CDR3: TGTGCCAGCAGCCCCCAGGGGGGAACGGTTCAGCCCCAGCATTTT.

This clonotype was counted ten times or more. V and J are TRBV12-3 or TRBV12-4 and TRBJ1-1, with a possible D match to TRBD1 (6 bases). The V gene lost 5 bases and the J gene lost 5 bases, with 18 bases spanning the gap. The CDR3 has 15 residues. The CDR3: CASSTPGTPKTEAFF. The DNA for the CDR3 is TGTGCCAGCAGTACCCCCGGGACACCTAAAACTGAAGCTTTCTTT.

This clonotype occurred many times. The CDR3 DNA follows: TGCAGCGTTGGGGGTGCCGAGGACAGGGTTTCCGGGGAGCTGTTTTTT. This sequence encodes CSVGGAEDRVSGELFF. The gene calls are TRBV29-1 and TRBJ2-2; 8 bases are shared with TRBD1. The CDR3 is 16 residues long. The ends lost 4 bases at V and 6 bases at J; junction bases unmatched: 13. Germline V gives CDR1 SQVTM, CDR2 ANQGSEA.

Many counts were recorded for this clonotype. J is TRBJ1-2 and V is TRBV7-2, with unresolved D. V was trimmed by 5 bases and J by 1 base, leaving 11 bases between them. CDR1 and CDR2 from the germline V gene are SGHTA and FQGNSA. The CDR3 extends over 14 amino acids. This CDR3 is CASSQDIFNYGYTF. DNA of the CDR3: TGTGCCAGCAGCCAAGACATCTTTAACTATGGCTACACCTTC.

The rearrangement joins TRBV7-9 to TRBJ1-3; D remains ambiguous. Germline lookup yields CDR1 SEHNR and CDR2 FQNEAQ (reference sequence). Deletions cut 3 bases from V and 10 bases from J, with 10 bases between. The CDR3 spans 12 residues. CDR3 nucleotides: TGTGCCAGCAGCTTGGGAGTTGGGACCATATATTTT. This sequence encodes CASSLGVGTIYF. The whole variable domain, remainder taken from reference TRBV7-9 and TRBJ1-3, is DTGVSQNPRHKITKRGQNVTFRCDPISEHNRLYWYRQTLGQGPEFLTYFQNEAQLEKSRLLSDRFSAERPKGSFSTLEIQRTEQGDSAMYLCASSLGVGTIYFGEGSWLTVV.

This clonotype was seen many times. The rearrangement uses TRBV3-1 and TRBJ2-7, with 10 bases identical to TRBD2. Germline V gene sequence: CDR1 LGHDT, CDR2 YNNKEL (reference sequence). V lost 0 bases to trimming and J lost 7 bases; unmatched junction nucleotides: 9. This CDR3 region has 16 residues. CDR3: CASSQDLTSGDLEQYF. CDR3 in DNA: TGTGCCAGCAGCCAAGATCTCACTAGCGGGGATCTTGAGCAGTACTTC.

There are many counts of this clonotype. The genes are TRBV6-5 and TRBJ1-2; 7 bases are shared with TRBD1. After removal of 6 bases from V and 6 bases from J, the junction contained 7 bases not matched to a gene. The CDR3 runs to 13 residues. CDR1 is MNHEY, CDR2 SVGAGI, per germline. The CDR3 coding sequence is TGTGCCAGCAGCTTAGACAGGGACCATGGCTACACCTTC. It codes for CASSLDRDHGYTF.

On this clonotype: One end of the junction does not line up with germline, which may come from a read error. The chain uses TRBV4-3 and TRBJ1-1, with TRBD1 identical over 8 bases. There are 15 residues in the CDR3. The germline V gene has CDR1 LGHNA and CDR2 YSLEER. CDR3 amino acids: CVSSQDRVGYTEAFF. CDR3 DNA sequence: TGCGTCAGCAGCCAGGACAGGGTCGGGTACACTGAAGCTTTCTTT.